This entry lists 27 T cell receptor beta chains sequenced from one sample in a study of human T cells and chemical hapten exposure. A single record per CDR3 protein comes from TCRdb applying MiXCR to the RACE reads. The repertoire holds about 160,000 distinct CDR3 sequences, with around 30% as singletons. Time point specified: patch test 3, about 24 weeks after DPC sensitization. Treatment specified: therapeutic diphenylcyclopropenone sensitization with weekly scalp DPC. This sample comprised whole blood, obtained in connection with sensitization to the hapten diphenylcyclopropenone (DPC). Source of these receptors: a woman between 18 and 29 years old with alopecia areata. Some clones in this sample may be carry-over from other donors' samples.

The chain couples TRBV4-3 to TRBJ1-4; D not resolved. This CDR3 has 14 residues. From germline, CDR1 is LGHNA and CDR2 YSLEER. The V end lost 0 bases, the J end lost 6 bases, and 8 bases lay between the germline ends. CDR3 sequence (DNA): TGCGCCAGCAGCCAAGATTTCGGGGATGAAAAACTGTTTTTT. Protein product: CASSQDFGDEKLFF.

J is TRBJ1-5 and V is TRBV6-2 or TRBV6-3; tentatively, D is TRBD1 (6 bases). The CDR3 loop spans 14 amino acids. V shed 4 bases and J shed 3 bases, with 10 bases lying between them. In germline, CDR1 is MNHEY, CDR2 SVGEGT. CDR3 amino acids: CASSLRGNNQPQHF. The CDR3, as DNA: TGTGCCAGCAGTTTGAGGGGGAACAATCAGCCCCAGCATTTT.

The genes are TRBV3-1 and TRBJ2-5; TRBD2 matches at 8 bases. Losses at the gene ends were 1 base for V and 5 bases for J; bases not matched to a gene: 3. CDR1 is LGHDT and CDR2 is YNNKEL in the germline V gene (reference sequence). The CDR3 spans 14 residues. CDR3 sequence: CASSQVGGGETQYF. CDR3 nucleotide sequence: TGTGCCAGCAGCCAAGTGGGCGGGGGGGAGACCCAGTACTTC.

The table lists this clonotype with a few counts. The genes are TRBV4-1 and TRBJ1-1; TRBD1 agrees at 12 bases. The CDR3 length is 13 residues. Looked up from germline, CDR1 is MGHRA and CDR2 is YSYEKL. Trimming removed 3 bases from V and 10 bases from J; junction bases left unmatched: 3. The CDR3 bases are TGCGCCAGCAGCCACCGGGACAGGGGGCCAGCTTTCTTT. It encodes CASSHRDRGPAFF.

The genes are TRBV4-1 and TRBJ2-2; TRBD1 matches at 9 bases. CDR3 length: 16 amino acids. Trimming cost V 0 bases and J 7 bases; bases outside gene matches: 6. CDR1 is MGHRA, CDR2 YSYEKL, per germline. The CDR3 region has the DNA TGCGCCAGCAGCCAAGAAGGGGGACAGGGCGGCGGGGAGCTGTTTTTT. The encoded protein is CASSQEGGQGGGELFF.

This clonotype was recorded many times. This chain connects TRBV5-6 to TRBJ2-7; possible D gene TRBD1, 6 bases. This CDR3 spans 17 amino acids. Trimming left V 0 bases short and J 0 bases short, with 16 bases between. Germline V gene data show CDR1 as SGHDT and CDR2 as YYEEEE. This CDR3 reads CASSLEGHSRSSYEQYF. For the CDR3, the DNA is TGTGCCAGCAGCTTGGAGGGACATTCCCGGTCCTCCTACGAGCAGTACTTC.

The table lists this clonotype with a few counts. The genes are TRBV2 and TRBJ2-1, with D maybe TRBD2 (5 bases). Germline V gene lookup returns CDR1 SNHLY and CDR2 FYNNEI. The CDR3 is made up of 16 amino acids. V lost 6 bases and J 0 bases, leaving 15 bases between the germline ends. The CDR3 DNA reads TGTGCCAGCAGCTACGGGATCACAGTCTCCTACAATGAGCAGTTCTTC. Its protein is CASSYGITVSYNEQFF.

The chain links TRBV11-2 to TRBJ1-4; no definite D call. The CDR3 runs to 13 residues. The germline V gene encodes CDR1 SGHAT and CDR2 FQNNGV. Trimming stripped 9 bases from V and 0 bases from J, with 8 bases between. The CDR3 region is CARQKATNEKLFF. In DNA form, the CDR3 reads TGTGCCAGACAAAAAGCAACTAATGAAAAACTGTTTTTT.

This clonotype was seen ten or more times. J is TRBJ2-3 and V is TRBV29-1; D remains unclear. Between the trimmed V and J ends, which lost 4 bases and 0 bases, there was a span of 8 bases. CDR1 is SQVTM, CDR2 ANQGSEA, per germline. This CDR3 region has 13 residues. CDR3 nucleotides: TGCAGCGTTGCCCGAGAGAGCACAGATACGCAGTATTTT. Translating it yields CSVARESTDTQYF.

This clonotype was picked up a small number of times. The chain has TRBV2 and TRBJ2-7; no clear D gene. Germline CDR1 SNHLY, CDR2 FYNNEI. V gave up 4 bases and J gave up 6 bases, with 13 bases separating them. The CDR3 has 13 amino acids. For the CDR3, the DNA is TGTGCCAGCAGTGTGGCGAGATGGATCGAGCAGTACTTC. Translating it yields CASSVARWIEQYF.

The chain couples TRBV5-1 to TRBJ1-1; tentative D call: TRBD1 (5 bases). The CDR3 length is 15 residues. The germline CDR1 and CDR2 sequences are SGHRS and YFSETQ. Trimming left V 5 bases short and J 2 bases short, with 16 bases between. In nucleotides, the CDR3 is TGCGCCAGCAGAATACGGGACTCCCCCAACACTGAAGCTTTCTTT. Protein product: CASRIRDSPNTEAFF.

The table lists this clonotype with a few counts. In nucleotides, the CDR3 is TGTGCCAGCAGTGACAGCGGGGGGGCAGATACGCAGTATTTT. Protein product: CASSDSGGADTQYF. The genes are TRBV6-4 and TRBJ2-3; 10 bases agree with TRBD2. The germline CDR1 and CDR2 sequences are MRHNA and SNTAGT. CDR3 length: 14 amino acids. Trimming cost V 2 bases and J 4 bases; bases outside gene matches: 0.

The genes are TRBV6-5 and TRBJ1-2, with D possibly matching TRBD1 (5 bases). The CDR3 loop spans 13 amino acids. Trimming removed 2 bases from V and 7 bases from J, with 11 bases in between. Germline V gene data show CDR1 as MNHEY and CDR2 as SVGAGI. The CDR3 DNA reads TGTGCCAGCAGTTACGGGGGAACTGGTGGCTACACCTTC. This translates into CASSYGGTGGYTF.

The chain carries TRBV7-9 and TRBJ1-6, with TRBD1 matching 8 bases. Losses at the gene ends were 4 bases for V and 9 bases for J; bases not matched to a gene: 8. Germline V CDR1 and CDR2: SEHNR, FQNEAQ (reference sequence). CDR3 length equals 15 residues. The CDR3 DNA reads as TGTGCCAGCAGCTCCCCGACAGGGGCGGCTTCACCCCTCCACTTT. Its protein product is CASSSPTGAASPLHF.

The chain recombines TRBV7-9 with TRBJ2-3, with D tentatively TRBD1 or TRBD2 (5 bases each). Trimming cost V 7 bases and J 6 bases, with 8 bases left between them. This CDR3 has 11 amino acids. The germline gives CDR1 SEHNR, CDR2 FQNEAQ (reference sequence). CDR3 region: CASTGADTQYF. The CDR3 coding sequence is TGTGCCAGCACCGGGGCGGATACGCAGTATTTT.

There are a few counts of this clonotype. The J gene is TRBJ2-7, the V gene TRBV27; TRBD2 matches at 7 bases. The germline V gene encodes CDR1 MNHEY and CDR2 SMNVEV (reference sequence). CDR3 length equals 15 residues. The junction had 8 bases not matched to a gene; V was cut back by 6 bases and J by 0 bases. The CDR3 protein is CASSPLGGGSYEQYF. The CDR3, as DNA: TGTGCCAGCAGCCCCCTTGGGGGGGGCTCCTACGAGCAGTACTTC.

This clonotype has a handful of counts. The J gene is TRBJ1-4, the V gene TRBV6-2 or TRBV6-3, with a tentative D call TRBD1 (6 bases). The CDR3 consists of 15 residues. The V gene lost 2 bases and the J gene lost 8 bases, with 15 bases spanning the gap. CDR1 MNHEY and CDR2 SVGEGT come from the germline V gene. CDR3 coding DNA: TGTGCCAGCAGTTACGTGGGGGCGAGAGGGGAAAAACTGTTTTTT. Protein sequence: CASSYVGARGEKLFF.

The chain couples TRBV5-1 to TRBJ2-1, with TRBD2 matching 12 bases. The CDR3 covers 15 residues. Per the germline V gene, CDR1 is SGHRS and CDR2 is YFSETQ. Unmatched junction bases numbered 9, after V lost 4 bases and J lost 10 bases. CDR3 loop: CASSVTSGGSTEQFF. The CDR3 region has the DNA TGCGCCAGCAGCGTGACTAGCGGGGGATCCACGGAGCAGTTCTTC.

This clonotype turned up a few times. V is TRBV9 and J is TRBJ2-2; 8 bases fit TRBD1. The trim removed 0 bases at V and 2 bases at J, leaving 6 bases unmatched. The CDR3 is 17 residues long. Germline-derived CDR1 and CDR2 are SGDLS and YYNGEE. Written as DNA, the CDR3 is TGTGCCAGCAGCGTAGTTAGGACAGGGCCTAACACCGGGGAGCTGTTTTTT. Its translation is CASSVVRTGPNTGELFF.

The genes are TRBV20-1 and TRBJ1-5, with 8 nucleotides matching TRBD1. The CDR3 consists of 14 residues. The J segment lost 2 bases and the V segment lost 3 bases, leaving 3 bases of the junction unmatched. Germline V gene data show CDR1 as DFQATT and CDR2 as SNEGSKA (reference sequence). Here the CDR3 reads CSASPGQGNQPQHF. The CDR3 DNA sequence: TGCAGTGCTAGCCCGGGACAGGGCAATCAGCCCCAGCATTTT.

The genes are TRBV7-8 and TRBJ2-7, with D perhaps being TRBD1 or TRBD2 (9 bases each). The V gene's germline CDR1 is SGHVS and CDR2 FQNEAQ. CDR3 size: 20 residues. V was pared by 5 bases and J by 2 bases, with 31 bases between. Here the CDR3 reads CASSGRQGDEVAGVAYEQYF. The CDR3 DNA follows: TGTGCCAGCAGCGGAAGACAGGGGGACGAGGTAGCGGGAGTGGCCTACGAGCAGTACTTC.

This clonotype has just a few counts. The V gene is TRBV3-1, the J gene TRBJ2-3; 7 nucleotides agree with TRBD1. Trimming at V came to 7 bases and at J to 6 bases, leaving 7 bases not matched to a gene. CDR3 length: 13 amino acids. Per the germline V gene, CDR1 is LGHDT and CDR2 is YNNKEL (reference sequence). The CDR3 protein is CASTRDRADTQYF. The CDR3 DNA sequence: TGTGCCAGCACCCGAGACAGGGCGGATACGCAGTATTTT.

CDR3 protein: CASSYRANYNEQFF. CDR3 in DNA: TGTGCCAGCAGTTACCGGGCAAATTACAATGAGCAGTTCTTC. The chain carries TRBV6-6 and TRBJ2-1; D not resolved. V lost 2 bases to trimming and J lost 4 bases, with 9 bases between them. The CDR3 covers 14 residues. Germline V gene data show CDR1 as MNHNY and CDR2 as SVGAGI (reference sequence).

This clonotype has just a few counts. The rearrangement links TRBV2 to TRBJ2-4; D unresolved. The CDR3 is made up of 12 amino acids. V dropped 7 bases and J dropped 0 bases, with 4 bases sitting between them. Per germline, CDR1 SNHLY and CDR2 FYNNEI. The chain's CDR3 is CASKAAKNIQYF. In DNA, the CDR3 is TGTGCCAGCAAGGCAGCCAAAAACATTCAGTACTTC.

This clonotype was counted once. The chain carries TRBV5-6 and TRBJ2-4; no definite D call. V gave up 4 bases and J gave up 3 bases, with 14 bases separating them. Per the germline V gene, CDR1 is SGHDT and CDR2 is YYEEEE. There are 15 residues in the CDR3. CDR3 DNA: TGTGCCAGCAGCCCCACTTCCTGGGACAAAAACATTCAGTACTTC. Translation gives CASSPTSWDKNIQYF.

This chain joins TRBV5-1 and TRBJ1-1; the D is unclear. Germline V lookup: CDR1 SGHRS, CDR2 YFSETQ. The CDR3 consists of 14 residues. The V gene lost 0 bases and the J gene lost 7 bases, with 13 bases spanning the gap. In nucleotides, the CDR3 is TGCGCCAGCAGCTTGGTCGCCGGAAACCTTGAAGCTTTCTTT. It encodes CASSLVAGNLEAFF.

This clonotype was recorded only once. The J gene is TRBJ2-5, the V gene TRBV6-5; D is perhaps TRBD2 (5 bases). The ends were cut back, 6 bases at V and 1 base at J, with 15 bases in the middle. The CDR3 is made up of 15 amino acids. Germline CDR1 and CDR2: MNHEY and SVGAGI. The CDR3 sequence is CASSSIAGSQETQYF. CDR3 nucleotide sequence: TGTGCCAGCAGCTCGATCGCGGGCAGCCAAGAGACCCAGTACTTC.